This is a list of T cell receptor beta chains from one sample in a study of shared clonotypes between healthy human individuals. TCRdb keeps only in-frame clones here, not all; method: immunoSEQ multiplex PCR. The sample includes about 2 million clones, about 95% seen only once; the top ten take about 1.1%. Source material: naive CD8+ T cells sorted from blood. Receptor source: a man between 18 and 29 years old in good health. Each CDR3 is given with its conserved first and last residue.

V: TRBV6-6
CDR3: CASSHPDSYEQYF

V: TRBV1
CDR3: CTSSQVRRGESGTQYF

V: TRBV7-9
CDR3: CASSNPSVLEQFF

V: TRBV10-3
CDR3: CAISAGTGGVNTEAFF

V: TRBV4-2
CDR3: CASSRDRGINEQYF

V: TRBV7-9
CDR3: CASSPTDSNTEAFF

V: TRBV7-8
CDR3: CASSLVSDTEAFF

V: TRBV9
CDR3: CASSPRRGGDNEQFF

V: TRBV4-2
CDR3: CASSQDLSSYEQYF

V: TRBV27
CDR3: CASSLNPDYNEQFF

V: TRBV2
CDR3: CASSEARGGGGKTGELFF

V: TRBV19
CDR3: CASSFGLGYEQYF

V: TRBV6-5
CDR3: CASSYGLGSGNTIYF

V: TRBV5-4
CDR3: CASSLDLTETEAFF

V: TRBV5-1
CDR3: CASSGEGAHEQYF

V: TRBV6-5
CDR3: CASSTDRNEKLFF

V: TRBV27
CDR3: CASSSGAYTGELFF

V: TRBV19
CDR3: CASNGDGGIVADVATNEKLFF

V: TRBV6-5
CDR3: CASRGQGRETQYF

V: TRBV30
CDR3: CAWSRGQGGEKLFF

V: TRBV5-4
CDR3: CASSLQGAGSPLHF

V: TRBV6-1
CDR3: CASSELIPLGRVMNTEAFF

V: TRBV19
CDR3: CASSMSAATGSPLHF

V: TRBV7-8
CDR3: CASSYRLAEEQYF

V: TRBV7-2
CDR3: CASSLAFTGETQYF

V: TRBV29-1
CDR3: CSVRGPSSYEQYF

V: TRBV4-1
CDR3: CASSPGTEHNEQFF

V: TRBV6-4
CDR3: CASSDSAAPYNEQFF